The 27 T cell receptor beta chains given below trace back to one sample, sequenced in a study of T cell responses to AZD1222 COVID-19 vaccine. Assay: immunoSEQ multiplex PCR; the TCRdb copy retains only in-frame clones and omits some. The data contain 75,000 to 85,000 clones, around 85% of them singletons. Sequences were derived from peripheral blood, sampled 28 days after the second AZD1222 dose. All receptors derive from an adult who received the AZD1222 COVID-19 vaccine.

The rearrangement uses TRBV7-9 and TRBJ1-3; no clear D. In germline, CDR1 is SEHNR, CDR2 FQNEAQ (reference sequence). This CDR3 spans 13 amino acids. With 5 bases removed from V and 0 bases from J, the gap between germline ends came to 5 bases. The CDR3 DNA follows: TGTGCCAGCAGCACCGACTCTGGAAACACCATATATTTT. Translating gives CASSTDSGNTIYF.

This clone was seen a few times. V gene TRBV27 combines with J gene TRBJ2-7, with 7 nucleotides matching TRBD1. This CDR3 has 14 residues. Germline CDR1 reads MNHEY; CDR2 reads SMNVEV (reference sequence). V shed 5 bases, J shed 3 bases, and the junction held 7 bases outside the gene matches. Written as DNA, the CDR3 is TGTGCCAGCAGTCCGACAGGGAGTGGCTACGAGCAGTACTTC. Translating it yields CASSPTGSGYEQYF.

In its sample, this clone was seen a few times. This chain uses TRBV4-1 with TRBJ2-5; TRBD2 agrees at 12 bases. The CDR3 is 15 amino acids. Germline V gives CDR1 MGHRA, CDR2 YSYEKL. V shed 4 bases, J shed 4 bases, and the junction held 4 bases outside the gene matches. CDR3 DNA: TGCGCCAGCAGCCCGACTAGCGGGGGAAGAGAGACCCAGTACTTC. Its protein is CASSPTSGGRETQYF.

J is TRBJ2-7 and V is TRBV7-2, with D possibly matching TRBD2 (6 bases). Trimming took 0 bases from V and 4 from J, leaving 13 bases between them. CDR3 length equals 15 residues. The germline V gene encodes CDR1 SGHTA and CDR2 FQGNSA. The chain's CDR3 is CASSLAGGSFYEQYF. The CDR3 nucleotides read TGTGCCAGCAGCTTAGCGGGAGGTTCCTTTTACGAGCAGTACTTC. Full variable domain (outside the CDR3, taken from reference TRBV7-2 and TRBJ2-7): GAGVSQSPSNKVTEKGKDVELRCDPISGHTALYWYRQSLGQGLEFLIYFQGNSAPDKSGLPSDRFSAERTGGSVSTLTIQRTQQEDSAVYLCASSLAGGSFYEQYFGPGTRLTVT.

V usage is TRBV7-9 and J usage is TRBJ2-7; D might be TRBD2 (5 bases). The germline V and J ends were trimmed by 1 base and 3 bases, with 13 bases remaining between them. Germline lookup yields CDR1 SEHNR and CDR2 FQNEAQ (reference sequence). The CDR3 extends over 15 amino acids. This chain's CDR3 is CASSLGTGLNYEQYF. CDR3 DNA sequence: TGTGCCAGCAGCTTAGGGACCGGACTGAACTACGAGCAGTACTTC.

The V and J genes are TRBV19 and TRBJ2-3; possible D gene TRBD1, 5 bases. Trimming took off 3 bases at V and 2 bases at J, with 9 bases between the two ends. This CDR3 has 14 residues. Germline CDR1 reads LNHDA; CDR2 reads SQIVND (reference sequence). CDR3 loop: CASSIQGYTDTQYF. CDR3 bases: TGTGCCAGTAGTATCCAGGGTTACACAGATACGCAGTATTTT.

The genes are TRBV19 and TRBJ2-3; D might be TRBD1 (6 bases). Germline V lookup: CDR1 LNHDA, CDR2 SQIVND (reference sequence). V shed 2 bases and J shed 5 bases, with 14 bases lying between them. This CDR3 is 15 amino acids long. CDR3 region: CASSIMGRGIDTQYF. In DNA form, the CDR3 reads TGTGCCAGTAGTATAATGGGCAGGGGAATAGATACGCAGTATTTT.

This chain connects TRBV4-1 to TRBJ1-2, with D possibly being TRBD1 (5 bases). V shed 1 base and J shed 2 bases, with 11 bases lying between them. CDR3 size: 15 residues. Germline CDR1 and CDR2: MGHRA and YSYEKL. The CDR3 here is CASSQVGVSNYGYTF. In nucleotides, the CDR3 is TGCGCCAGCAGCCAAGTGGGGGTATCGAACTATGGCTACACCTTC.

The V and J genes are TRBV6-5 and TRBJ2-7; possibly TRBD2 for D (6 bases). This CDR3 comprises 15 residues. CDR1 and CDR2 from the germline V gene are MNHEY and SVGAGI. V dropped 7 bases and J dropped 0 bases, with 16 bases sitting between them. The DNA of the CDR3 is TGTGCCAGCAACTCGGGGGACCATTCCTCCTACGAGCAGTACTTC. Translating gives CASNSGDHSSYEQYF.

This sequence joins TRBV7-9 and TRBJ2-7; tentative D call: TRBD1 (5 bases). The ends were cut back, 3 bases at V and 7 bases at J, with 16 bases in the middle. The CDR3 covers 14 residues. Germline CDR1 is SEHNR and CDR2 is FQNEAQ (reference sequence). The CDR3 DNA is TGTGCCAGCAGCTTGGTGGCAGGGCCAGGTGAGCAGTACTTC. Protein product: CASSLVAGPGEQYF.

The chain is built from TRBV7-2 and TRBJ1-5, with D perhaps matching TRBD1 (5 bases). The CDR3 spans 13 residues. Trimming cost V 6 bases and J 5 bases, with 11 bases left between them. Germline CDR1 is SGHTA and CDR2 is FQGNSA. CDR3 sequence: CASSEQGDQPQHF. The CDR3 DNA follows: TGTGCCAGCAGTGAACAAGGGGATCAGCCCCAGCATTTT.

This chain joins TRBV12-3 or TRBV12-4 and TRBJ2-7; TRBD2 is a possible D gene (6 bases). CDR3 length: 13 amino acids. V was cut by 7 bases and J by 5 bases, with 15 bases left in between. DNA of the CDR3: TGTGCCAGCACCTCCCAGGGAGGCCACGAGCAGTACTTC. Amino acids: CASTSQGGHEQYF.

This clone is a singleton in its sample. The V gene is TRBV7-8, the J gene TRBJ1-1; the D is unclear. Germline V CDR1 and CDR2: SGHVS, FQNEAQ. This CDR3 contains 14 residues. V dropped 0 bases and J dropped 1 base, with 6 bases sitting between them. In nucleotides, the CDR3 is TGTGCCAGCAGCTTAGCCTCAGCGAACACTGAAGCTTTCTTT. It yields the protein CASSLASANTEAFF.

The chain links TRBV6-2 or TRBV6-3 to TRBJ2-7, with TRBD2 matching 9 bases. This CDR3 region has 14 residues. V trimming: 5 bases; J trimming: 2 bases; junction bases outside the gene matches: 4. Germline V lookup: CDR1 MNHEY, CDR2 SVGEGT. Here the CDR3 reads CASSSGGTPYEQYF. The CDR3 DNA sequence: TGTGCCAGCAGTAGCGGGGGGACCCCCTACGAGCAGTACTTC.

This clone was seen more than once but under ten times. The chain recombines TRBV3-1 (or the pseudogene TRBV3-2) with TRBJ2-1, with no clear D. V shed 0 bases and J shed 5 bases, with 17 bases lying between them. Germline V CDR1 and CDR2: LGHDT, YNNKEL (reference sequence). The CDR3 has 17 amino acids. CDR3 region: CASSQETRGRWNNEQFF. CDR3 DNA sequence: TGTGCCAGCAGCCAAGAAACCCGTGGCCGCTGGAACAATGAGCAGTTCTTC.

This sequence joins TRBV12-3 or TRBV12-4 and TRBJ2-5; D not resolved. Trimming removed 6 bases at V and 7 bases at J, with 9 bases between. The CDR3 consists of 11 residues. CDR3 sequence reads: CASSLPGTQYF. The DNA of the CDR3 is TGTGCCAGCAGCCTCCCGGGGACCCAGTACTTC.

This clone was seen a single time. Sequence at one end of the junction differs from germline and may be a read error. The CDR3 DNA reads TGTGCTAGCAGCTCCGGAGGGGGGCCACAAGAGACCCAGTACTTC. This sequence encodes CASSSGGGPQETQYF. The rearrangement uses TRBV7-7 and TRBJ2-5; D possibly uses TRBD1 or TRBD2 (6 bases each). The germline gives CDR1 SSHAT, CDR2 FNYEAQ (reference sequence). The CDR3 is 15 amino acids.

The gene calls are TRBV19 and TRBJ2-6, with 10 positions matching TRBD1. This CDR3 has 18 residues. CDR1 is LNHDA and CDR2 is SQIVND in the germline V gene (reference sequence). V was pared by 6 bases and J by 0 bases, with 8 bases of the junction left unmatched. The CDR3 DNA reads as TGTGCCAGTAGCCGGGACAGGGGTTCAAGCTCTGGGGCCAACGTCCTGACTTTC. Translation gives CASSRDRGSSSGANVLTF.

J is TRBJ2-1 and V is TRBV30; 7 bases are a match to TRBD2. Trimming cost V 8 bases and J 9 bases; bases outside gene matches: 7. The CDR3 sequence is 11 residues long. Per germline, CDR1 GTSNPN and CDR2 SVGIG (reference sequence). The CDR3 DNA reads as TGTGCCCGAGGCGGGGGAGTTGAGCAGTTCTTC. Translating it yields CARGGGVEQFF.

This rearrangement joins TRBV23-1 to TRBJ1-1; no definite D call. TRBV23-1 belongs to the ORF category, with a function that is uncertain. V lost 2 bases and J lost 3, with 13 bases in between. The CDR3 contains 15 residues. The DNA for the CDR3 is TGCGCCAGCAGTCAAACCCGTGAGGGAGACACTGAAGCTTTCTTT. Translating gives CASSQTREGDTEAFF.

This chain joins TRBV5-8 and TRBJ1-5; no clear D gene. Germline V gene lookup returns CDR1 SGHTS and CDR2 YDEGEE. The V and J ends lost 2 bases and 1 base respectively, with 10 bases between them. This CDR3 region has 15 residues. The CDR3 sequence is CASSFDVLSNQPQHF. The CDR3 DNA is TGTGCCAGCAGCTTTGACGTTTTAAGCAATCAGCCCCAGCATTTT.

The chain carries TRBV6-5 and TRBJ1-2; 8 bases map to TRBD1. This CDR3 comprises 16 residues. V lost 2 bases and J lost 8; bases outside the gene matches: 13. CDR1 and CDR2 (germline): MNHEY, SVGAGI. CDR3 region: CASSYRLGDRRTGYTF. The CDR3 nucleotides are TGTGCCAGCAGTTACAGGTTAGGGGACAGGAGGACAGGCTACACCTTC.

The genes are TRBV5-1 and TRBJ1-2; D is perhaps TRBD1 (6 bases). V dropped 4 bases and J dropped 4 bases, with 14 bases sitting between them. The CDR3 covers 14 residues. CDR1 and CDR2 from the germline V gene are SGHRS and YFSETQ. The CDR3 nucleotides are TGCGCCAGCAGCGTGGAGGGGGGCGGCTATGGCTACACCTTC. Translated, it gives CASSVEGGGYGYTF.

This chain uses TRBV7-2 with TRBJ2-5, with D possibly being TRBD1 (9 bases). Per germline, CDR1 SGHTA and CDR2 FQGNSA. Trimming stripped 4 bases from V and 5 bases from J, with 26 bases between. CDR3 length: 18 amino acids. The CDR3, as DNA: TGTGCCAGCAGCTCGGGACAGGGTTTAAGCGGGGGAGGTGAGACCCAGTACTTC. This gives the protein CASSSGQGLSGGGETQYF. Full variable domain (remainder filled in from reference TRBV7-2 and TRBJ2-5): GAGVSQSPSNKVTEKGKDVELRCDPISGHTALYWYRQSLGQGLEFLIYFQGNSAPDKSGLPSDRFSAERTGGSVSTLTIQRTQQEDSAVYLCASSSGQGLSGGGETQYFGPGTRLLVL.

The V gene is TRBV7-2, the J gene TRBJ2-5, with D tentatively TRBD2 (7 bases). Per germline, CDR1 SGHTA and CDR2 FQGNSA. The V end lost 0 bases, the J end lost 6 bases, and 17 bases lay between the germline ends. The CDR3 consists of 16 residues. The CDR3 bases are TGTGCCAGCAGCTTAGCAACTACGGGGGGCGGGAAGACCCAGTACTTC. It specifies CASSLATTGGGKTQYF.

The V and J genes are TRBV24-1 and TRBJ2-7, with 7 bases aligning to TRBD1. This CDR3 region has 13 residues. CDR1 and CDR2 from the germline V gene are KGHDR and SFDVKD. The trim removed 9 bases at V and 1 base at J, leaving 5 bases unmatched. The CDR3 reads CATRWDSSYEQYF. CDR3 in DNA: TGTGCCACCCGCTGGGACAGTTCCTACGAGCAGTACTTC.

The CDR3 here is CASSLYTSGANVLTF. CDR3 DNA: TGTGCCAGCAGTTTATACACCTCTGGGGCCAACGTCCTGACTTTC. The chain combines TRBV28 with TRBJ2-6; D is unresolved. Germline-derived CDR1 and CDR2 are MDHEN and SYDVKM. V was cut by 1 base and J by 0 bases, with 4 bases left in between. This CDR3 comprises 15 residues.